These T cell receptor beta chains were read from a single sample in a study of blood T cell repertoires in COVID-19. TCRdb's table, derived via immunoSEQ multiplex PCR, lists solely in-frame clones and lacks some. The repertoire has approximately 200,000 clones, about 90% of them found once; the top ten carry roughly 2.5%. The specimen sequenced was peripheral blood. The receptors come from a woman aged 60-75 years with acute or convalescent COVID-19. Both conserved end residues are part of each CDR3. The D gene is left open where the match is weak. Expanded clones are given a class, and other clones once, few, many or no size at all.

V gene	CDR3 length	D gene	clone size	J gene	CDR3 DNA	CDR3 protein
TRBV12-3/TRBV12-4	13	NA	NA	TRBJ2-3	TGTGCCAGCAGTCAGACCACAGGTTACACGCAGTATTTT	CASSQTTGYTQYF
TRBV10-1	17	TRBD1	NA	TRBJ1-1	TGCGCCAGCAGTGAGTTGAGGACAGGGGGCGTGCGGACTGAAGCTTTCTTT	CASSELRTGGVRTEAFF
TRBV7-8	14	NA	once	TRBJ2-3	TGTGCCAGCAGCTTAGCGTCTCAGATACATACGCAGTATTTT	CASSLASQIHTQYF
TRBV5-6	16	TRBD1	NA	TRBJ2-1	TGTGCCAGCAGCGGGGACAGGGGGCGGTCCTACAATGAGCAGTTCTTC	CASSGDRGRSYNEQFF
TRBV30	14	TRBD1	NA	TRBJ1-2	TGTGCCTGGACCAGATCGACAGGGGGCCATGGCTACACCTTC	CAWTRSTGGHGYTF
TRBV11-2	17	TRBD2	NA	TRBJ2-3	TGTGCCAGCAGCTTAGAACCGACTAGCGGGAGAGTAGATACGCAGTATTTT	CASSLEPTSGRVDTQYF
TRBV29-1	14	TRBD1	NA	TRBJ1-2	TGCAGCGTTCTTCGACAGGGGGTGGGCTATGGCTACACCTTC	CSVLRQGVGYGYTF
TRBV16	14	NA	NA	TRBJ2-5	TGTGCCAGCAGCCAACTTCGAGCTCTAGAGACCCAGTACTTC	CASSQLRALETQYF
TRBV12-3/TRBV12-4	12	NA	NA	TRBJ1-3	TGTGCCAGTCGGTTCTCTGGAAACACCATATATTTT	CASRFSGNTIYF
TRBV28	16	TRBD2	NA	TRBJ2-5	TGTGCCAGCAGTTCACGTAGCGGGAGGGCCGTGGAGACCCAGTACTTC	CASSSRSGRAVETQYF